The clone carrying this TCR beta chain was seen ten or more times. Its antigen is still unknown. V was cut by 7 bases and J by 3 bases, with 9 bases left in between. The germline CDR1 and CDR2 sequences are SEHNR and FQNEAQ (reference sequence). The length of the CDR3 is 12 residues. This sample was included in a study of T cells in Graves' hyperthyroidism and ophthalmopathy. Findings and limits, study-wide: Among thyroid clonotypes expanded above 0.001, most also appeared in blood. Stable hyperthyroidism was separated from ophthalmopathy by a model based on 13 V-J features.

Those with hyperthyroidism were 18 to 65 years old, newly diagnosed, and ill for under 2 months. Researchers amplified the TCR beta CDR3 regions from RNA transcripts. First-round RT-PCR of the TCR CDR3 relied on the HTBI primer set. TCRdb re-called the multiplex PCR reads through MiXCR, storing one row per CDR3 protein. Among a few hundred thousand distinct CDR3 sequences listed, around 46% were seen once. The chain recombines TRBV7-9 with TRBJ2-5, with no clear D. Source material: peripheral blood or thyroid tissue (not recorded which). The source of this sequence is a woman younger than 30 with Graves' hyperthyroidism. DNA of the CDR3: TGTGCCAGCACCGTCAAAGAAGAGACCCAGTACTTC. It yields the protein CASTVKEETQYF.